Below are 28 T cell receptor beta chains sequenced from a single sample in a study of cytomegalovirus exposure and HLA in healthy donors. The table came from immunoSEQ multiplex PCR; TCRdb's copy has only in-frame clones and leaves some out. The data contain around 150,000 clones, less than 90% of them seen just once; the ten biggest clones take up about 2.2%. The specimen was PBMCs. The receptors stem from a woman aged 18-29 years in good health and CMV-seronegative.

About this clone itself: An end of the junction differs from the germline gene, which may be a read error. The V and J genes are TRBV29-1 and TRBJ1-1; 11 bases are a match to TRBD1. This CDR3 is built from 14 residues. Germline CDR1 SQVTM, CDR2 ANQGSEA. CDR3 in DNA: TGCAGCGTTTGGACAGGGGGCGGGAACGCTGAAGCTTTCTTT. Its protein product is CSVWTGGGNAEAFF. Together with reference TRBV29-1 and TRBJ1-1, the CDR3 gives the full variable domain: SAVISQKPSRDICQRGTSLTIQCQVDSQVTMMFWYRQQPGQSLTLIATANQGSEATYESGFVIDKFPISRPNLTFSTLTVSNMSPEDSSIYLCSVWTGGGNAEAFFGQGTRLTVV.

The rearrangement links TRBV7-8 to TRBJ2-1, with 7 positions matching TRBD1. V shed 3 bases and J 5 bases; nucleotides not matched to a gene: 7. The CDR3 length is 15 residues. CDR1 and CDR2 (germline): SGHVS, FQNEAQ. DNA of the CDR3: TGTGCCAGCAGCTTTTTCCGGGACAGAGACAATGAGCAGTTCTTC. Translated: CASSFFRDRDNEQFF.

The CDR3 DNA reads TGTGCCAGCAGCTTAGTTAGTTCAGAAGCTTTCTTT. It is translated as CASSLVSSEAFF. This chain connects TRBV7-2 to TRBJ1-1; D is uncertain. Trimming pared 1 base from V and 8 bases from J, leaving 8 bases between. CDR3 length: 12 residues. Germline CDR1 reads SGHTA; CDR2 reads FQGNSA.

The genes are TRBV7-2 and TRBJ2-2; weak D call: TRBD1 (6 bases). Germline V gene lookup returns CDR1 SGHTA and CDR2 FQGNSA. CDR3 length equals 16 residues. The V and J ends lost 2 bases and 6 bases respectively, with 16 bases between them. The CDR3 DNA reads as TGTGCCAGCAGCTTAAGTGGGGGCGCAGGGGCCGGGGAGCTGTTTTTT. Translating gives CASSLSGGAGAGELFF.

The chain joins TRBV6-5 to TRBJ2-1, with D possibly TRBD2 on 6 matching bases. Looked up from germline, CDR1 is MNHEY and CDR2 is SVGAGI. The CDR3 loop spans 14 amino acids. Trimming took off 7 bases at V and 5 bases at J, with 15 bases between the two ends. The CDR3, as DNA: TGTGCCAGCAAGTACCGGGAGTTCAACAATGAGCAGTTCTTC. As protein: CASKYREFNNEQFF.

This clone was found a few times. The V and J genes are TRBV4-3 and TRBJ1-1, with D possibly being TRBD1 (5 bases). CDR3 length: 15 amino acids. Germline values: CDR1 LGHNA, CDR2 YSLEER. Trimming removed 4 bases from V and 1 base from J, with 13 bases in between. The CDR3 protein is CASSPIPRANTEAFF. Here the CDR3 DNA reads TGCGCCAGCAGCCCCATCCCCAGGGCGAACACTGAAGCTTTCTTT.

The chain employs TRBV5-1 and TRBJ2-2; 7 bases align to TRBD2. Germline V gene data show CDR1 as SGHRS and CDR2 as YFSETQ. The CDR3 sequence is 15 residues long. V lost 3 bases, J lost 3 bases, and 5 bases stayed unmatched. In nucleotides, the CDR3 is TGCGCCAGCAGCTCCGGACTAGGAGACACCGGGGAGCTGTTTTTT. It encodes CASSSGLGDTGELFF.

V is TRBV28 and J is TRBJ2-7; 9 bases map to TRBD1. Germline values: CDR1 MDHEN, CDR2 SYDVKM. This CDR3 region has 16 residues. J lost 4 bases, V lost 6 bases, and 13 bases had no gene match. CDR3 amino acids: CASRGFEGQGTYEQYF. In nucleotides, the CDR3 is TGTGCCAGCAGGGGGTTTGAGGGACAGGGCACTTACGAGCAGTACTTC. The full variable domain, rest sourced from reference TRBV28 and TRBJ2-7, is DVKVTQSSRYLVKRTGEKVFLECVQDMDHENMFWYRQDPGLGLRLIYFSYDVKMKEKGDIPEGYSVSREKKERFSLILESASTNQTSMYLCASRGFEGQGTYEQYFGPGTRLTVT.

CDR3 amino acids: CSVSGQSSSGNTIYF. CDR3 DNA: TGCAGCGTCTCCGGACAGTCTAGCTCTGGAAACACCATATATTTT. The chain couples TRBV29-1 to TRBJ1-3; tentative D call: TRBD1 (6 bases). Germline V gene data show CDR1 as SQVTM and CDR2 as ANQGSEA. This CDR3 has 15 amino acids. Between the trimmed V and J ends, which lost 6 bases and 0 bases, there was a span of 15 bases.

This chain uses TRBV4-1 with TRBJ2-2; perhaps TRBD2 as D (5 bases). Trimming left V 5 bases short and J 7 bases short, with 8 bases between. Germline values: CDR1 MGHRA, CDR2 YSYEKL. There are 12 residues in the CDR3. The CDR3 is CASSGGYGELFF. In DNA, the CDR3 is TGCGCCAGCAGCGGAGGATACGGGGAGCTGTTTTTT.

CDR3 sequence: CASTHRDSSYNEQFF. CDR3 DNA: TGTGCCAGCACCCACAGGGACAGCTCCTACAATGAGCAGTTCTTC. The gene calls are TRBV6-6 and TRBJ2-1; 7 positions agree with TRBD1. Germline CDR1 reads MNHNY; CDR2 reads SVGAGI (reference sequence). With 7 bases clipped from V and 0 bases from J, the junction kept 6 bases outside the gene matches. This CDR3 has 15 residues.

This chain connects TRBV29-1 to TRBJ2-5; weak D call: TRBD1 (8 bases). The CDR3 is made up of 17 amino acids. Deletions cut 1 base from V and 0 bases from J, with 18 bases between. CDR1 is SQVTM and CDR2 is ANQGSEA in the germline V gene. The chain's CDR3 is CSVEGLRGRGNQETQYF. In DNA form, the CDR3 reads TGCAGCGTTGAAGGTCTCAGGGGGCGGGGGAACCAAGAGACCCAGTACTTC.

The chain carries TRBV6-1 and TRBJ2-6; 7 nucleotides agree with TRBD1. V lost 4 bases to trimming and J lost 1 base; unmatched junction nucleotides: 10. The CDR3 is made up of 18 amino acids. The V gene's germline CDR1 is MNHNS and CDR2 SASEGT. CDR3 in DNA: TGTGCCAGCAGTGCCCAGACAGGGAAGAGTTCTGGGGCCAACGTCCTGACTTTC. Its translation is CASSAQTGKSSGANVLTF.

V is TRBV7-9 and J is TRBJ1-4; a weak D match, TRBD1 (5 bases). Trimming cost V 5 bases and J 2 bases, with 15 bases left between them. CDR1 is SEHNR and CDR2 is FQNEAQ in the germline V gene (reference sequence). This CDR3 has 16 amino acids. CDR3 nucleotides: TGTGCCAGCAGCACCCGTATACAGGACACTAATGAAAAACTGTTTTTT. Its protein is CASSTRIQDTNEKLFF.

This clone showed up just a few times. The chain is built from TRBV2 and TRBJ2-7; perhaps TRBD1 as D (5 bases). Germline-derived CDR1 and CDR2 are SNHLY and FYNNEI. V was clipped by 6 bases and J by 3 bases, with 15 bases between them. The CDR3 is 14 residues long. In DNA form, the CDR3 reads TGTGCCAGCAGAGGGGCAGGGATCGGCTACGAGCAGTACTTC. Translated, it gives CASRGAGIGYEQYF.

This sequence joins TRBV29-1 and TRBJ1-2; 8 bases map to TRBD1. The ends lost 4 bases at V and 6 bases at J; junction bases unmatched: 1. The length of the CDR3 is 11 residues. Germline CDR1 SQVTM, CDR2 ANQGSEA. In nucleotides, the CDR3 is TGCAGCGTTGGACAGGGGAATGGCTACACCTTC. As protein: CSVGQGNGYTF.

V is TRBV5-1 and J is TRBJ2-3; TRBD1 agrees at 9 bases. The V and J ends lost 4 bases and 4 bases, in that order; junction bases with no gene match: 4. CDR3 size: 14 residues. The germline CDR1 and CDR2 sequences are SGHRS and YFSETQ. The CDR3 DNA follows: TGCGCCAGCAGCCTAGGGGACAGGGCAGATACGCAGTATTTT. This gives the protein CASSLGDRADTQYF.

The CDR3 reads CASSSDRKPTEAFF. DNA for the CDR3: TGTGCCAGCAGCTCCGACAGGAAGCCGACTGAAGCTTTCTTT. The V gene is TRBV7-9, the J gene TRBJ1-1; D possibly corresponds to TRBD1 (6 bases). Germline values: CDR1 SEHNR, CDR2 FQNEAQ (reference sequence). CDR3 length: 14 residues. Trimming pared 4 bases from V and 5 bases from J, leaving 14 bases between.

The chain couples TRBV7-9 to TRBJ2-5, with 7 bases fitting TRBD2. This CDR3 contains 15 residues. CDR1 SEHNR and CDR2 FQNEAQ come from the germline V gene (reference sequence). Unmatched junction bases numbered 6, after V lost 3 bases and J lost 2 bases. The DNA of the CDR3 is TGTGCCAGCAGCTTCGAGGAGGGAGGGCAAGAGACCCAGTACTTC. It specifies CASSFEEGGQETQYF.

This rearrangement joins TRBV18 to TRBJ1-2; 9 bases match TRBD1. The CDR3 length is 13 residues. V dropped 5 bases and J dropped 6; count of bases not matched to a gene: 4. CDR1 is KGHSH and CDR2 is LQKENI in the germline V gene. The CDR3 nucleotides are TGTGCCAGCTCAACTACAGGGGGCAATGGCTACACCTTC. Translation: CASSTTGGNGYTF.

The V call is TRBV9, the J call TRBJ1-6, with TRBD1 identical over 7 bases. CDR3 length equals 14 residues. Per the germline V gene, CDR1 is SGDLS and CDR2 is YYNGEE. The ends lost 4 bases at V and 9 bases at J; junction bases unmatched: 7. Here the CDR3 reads CASSQTGMSSPLHF. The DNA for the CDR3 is TGTGCCAGCAGCCAGACAGGGATGAGTTCACCCCTCCACTTT.

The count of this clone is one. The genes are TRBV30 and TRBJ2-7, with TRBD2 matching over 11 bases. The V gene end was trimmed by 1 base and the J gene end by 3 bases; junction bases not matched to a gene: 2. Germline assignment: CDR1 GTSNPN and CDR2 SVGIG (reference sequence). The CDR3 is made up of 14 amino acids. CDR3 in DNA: TGTGCCTGGAGTGCACTAGCGGGGGACTACGAGCAGTACTTC. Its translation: CAWSALAGDYEQYF.

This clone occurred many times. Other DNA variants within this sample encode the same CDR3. The CDR3, as DNA: TGTGCCAGTAGTATCGCCACAGGGGGCGACTATGGCTACACCTTC. Protein sequence: CASSIATGGDYGYTF. V gene TRBV19 combines with J gene TRBJ1-2; 9 nucleotides align to TRBD1. This CDR3 region has 15 residues. V shed 3 bases and J 3 bases; nucleotides not matched to a gene: 5. Per germline, CDR1 LNHDA and CDR2 SQIVND (reference sequence).

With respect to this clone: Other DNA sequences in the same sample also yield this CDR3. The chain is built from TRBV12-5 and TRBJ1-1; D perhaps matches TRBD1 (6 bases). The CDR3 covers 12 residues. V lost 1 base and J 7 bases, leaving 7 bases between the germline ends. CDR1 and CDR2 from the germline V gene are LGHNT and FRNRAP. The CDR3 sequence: CASGLGRGEAFF. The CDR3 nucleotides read TGTGCTAGTGGTTTGGGCAGGGGTGAAGCTTTCTTT.

CDR3 region: CASSPLAGVNSAYNEQFF. CDR3 DNA: TGCGCCAGCAGCCCTCTAGCGGGAGTAAATTCAGCGTACAATGAGCAGTTCTTC. The chain links TRBV4-1 to TRBJ2-1, with 10 nucleotides matching TRBD2. V lost 4 bases to trimming and J lost 4 bases; unmatched junction nucleotides: 13. Germline CDR1 MGHRA, CDR2 YSYEKL. CDR3 length: 18 amino acids.

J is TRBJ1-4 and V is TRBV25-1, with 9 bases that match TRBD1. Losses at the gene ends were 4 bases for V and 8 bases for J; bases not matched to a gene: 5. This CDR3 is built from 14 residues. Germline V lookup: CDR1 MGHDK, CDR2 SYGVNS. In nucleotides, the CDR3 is TGTGCCAGCAGTGGACAGGGGGGAAGGGAAAAACTGTTTTTT. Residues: CASSGQGGREKLFF.

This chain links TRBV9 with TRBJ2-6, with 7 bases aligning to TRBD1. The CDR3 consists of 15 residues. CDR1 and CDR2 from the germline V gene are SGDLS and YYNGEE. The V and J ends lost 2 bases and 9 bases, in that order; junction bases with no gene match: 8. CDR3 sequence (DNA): TGTGCCAGCAGCGTTGGCGGACAGGCCCTCAACGTCCTGACTTTC. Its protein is CASSVGGQALNVLTF.

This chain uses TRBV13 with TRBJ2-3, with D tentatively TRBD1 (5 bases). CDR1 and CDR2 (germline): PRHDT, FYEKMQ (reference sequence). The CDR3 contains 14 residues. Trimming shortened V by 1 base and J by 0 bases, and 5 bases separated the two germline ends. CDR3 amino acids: CASSLEGSTDTQYF. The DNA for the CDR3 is TGTGCCAGCAGCTTAGAGGGGAGCACAGATACGCAGTATTTT.